These 30 T cell receptor beta chains share one sample of origin, sequenced in a study of CD8+ T cells in alopecia areata. Reverse transcription of extracted RNA yielded cDNA, which provided the sequencing template. TCRdb's table, derived via immunoSEQ multiplex PCR, lists solely in-frame clones and lacks some. Among roughly 150,000 clones listed, 55% to 65% were seen once. The sequenced material came from CD4+ T cells sorted from blood. These receptors originate from a human donor in good health.

This chain uses TRBV19 with TRBJ2-1; TRBD2 matches at 12 bases. This CDR3 spans 16 amino acids. V shed 6 bases, J shed 4 bases, and the junction held 7 bases outside the gene matches. Germline loops: CDR1 LNHDA, CDR2 SQIVND (reference sequence). CDR3 protein: CASSSPGLAGYNEQFF. The CDR3 region has the DNA TGTGCCAGTAGCTCCCCCGGACTAGCGGGGTACAATGAGCAGTTCTTC.

The chain links TRBV30 to TRBJ1-1; D is ambiguous. Trimming cost V 2 bases and J 0 bases, with 19 bases left between them. CDR3 size: 17 residues. Germline V CDR1 and CDR2: GTSNPN, SVGIG (reference sequence). This CDR3 is CAWSRRKLSSMNTEAFF. The CDR3 bases are TGTGCCTGGAGTCGCCGGAAATTGTCCAGCATGAACACTGAAGCTTTCTTT.

The sample holds a few counts of this clone. The rearrangement uses TRBV29-1 and TRBJ1-1; 7 nucleotides align to TRBD1. Germline assignment: CDR1 SQVTM and CDR2 ANQGSEA. J lost 5 bases, V lost 8 bases, and 11 bases had no gene match. This CDR3 contains 13 residues. The DNA for the CDR3 is TGCAGCACCTACCCGACAGGGCGGACTGAAGCTTTCTTT. This translates into CSTYPTGRTEAFF.

This clone has just a few counts. V usage is TRBV10-3 and J usage is TRBJ1-4; 10 bases are shared with TRBD1. The CDR3 spans 14 residues. CDR1 is ENHRY, CDR2 SYGVKD, per germline. V lost 10 bases, J lost 8 bases, and 10 bases stayed unmatched. CDR3 amino acids: CATKATGGGEKLFF. DNA of the CDR3: TGTGCCACTAAAGCGACAGGGGGCGGCGAAAAACTGTTTTTT.

Only a few counts were recorded for this clone. The V call is TRBV11-1, the J call TRBJ2-1, with TRBD2 matching over 14 bases. The CDR3 is made up of 18 amino acids. The junction had 11 bases not matched to a gene; V was cut back by 0 bases and J by 10 bases. Looked up from germline, CDR1 is SGHAT and CDR2 is FQDESV (reference sequence). CDR3 DNA sequence: TGTGCCAGCAGCTTAGCGCGTGGACTAGCGGGAGGCCGCGGGGAGCAGTTCTTC. The encoded protein is CASSLARGLAGGRGEQFF. The full variable domain, in which reference TRBV11-1 and TRBJ2-1 provide the parts outside the CDR3, is EAEVAQSPRYKITEKSQAVAFWCDPISGHATLYWYRQILGQGPELLVQFQDESVVDDSQLPKDRFSAERLKGVDSTLKIQPAELGDSAMYLCASSLARGLAGGRGEQFFGPGTRLTVL.

The chain employs TRBV5-4 and TRBJ1-2; 8 bases fit TRBD1. V gave up 4 bases and J gave up 6 bases; unmatched junction bases: 5. The V gene's germline CDR1 is SGHNT and CDR2 YYREEE (reference sequence). The CDR3 sequence is 13 residues long. This CDR3 is CASSDRGFDGYTF. CDR3 nucleotide sequence: TGTGCCAGCAGCGACAGGGGCTTCGATGGCTACACCTTC.

This clone was found a few times. The V and J genes are TRBV18 and TRBJ2-2; D is perhaps TRBD1 (6 bases). The CDR3 runs 13 residues. V lost 4 bases and J lost 4, with 7 bases in between. CDR1 and CDR2 from the germline V gene are KGHSH and LQKENI. For the CDR3, the DNA is TGTGCCAGCTCACTACAGGGCACCGGGGAGCTGTTTTTT. Translated, it gives CASSLQGTGELFF.

This clone was counted a few times. V gene TRBV10-3 combines with J gene TRBJ2-3, with TRBD1 matching over 8 bases. The CDR3 length is 14 residues. With 10 bases clipped from V and 2 bases from J, the junction kept 8 bases outside the gene matches. Germline-derived CDR1 and CDR2 are ENHRY and SYGVKD. This chain's CDR3 is CATWDRTYTDTQYF. The CDR3 DNA reads as TGTGCCACTTGGGACAGGACATACACAGATACGCAGTATTTT.

A few counts support this clone. The V call is TRBV29-1, the J call TRBJ1-1; D uncertain. V lost 1 base, J lost 1 base, and 13 bases lay in between. The CDR3 length is 15 residues. Germline V gene data show CDR1 as SQVTM and CDR2 as ANQGSEA. The CDR3 region has the DNA TGCAGCGTTGAAGTCCTTCAGACGGCGAACACTGAAGCTTTCTTT. This gives the protein CSVEVLQTANTEAFF.

The chain combines TRBV27 with TRBJ2-1, with 9 nucleotides matching TRBD2. V shed 2 bases and J 0 bases; nucleotides not matched to a gene: 5. Germline V gives CDR1 MNHEY, CDR2 SMNVEV (reference sequence). This CDR3 comprises 17 residues. This chain's CDR3 is CASSLRISGSSYNEQFF. As DNA, the CDR3 is TGTGCCAGCAGTTTACGGATTAGCGGGAGCTCCTACAATGAGCAGTTCTTC.

The chain has TRBV6-5 and TRBJ2-7; possibly TRBD1 for D (6 bases). Trimming removed 6 bases from V and 2 bases from J, with 8 bases in between. Looked up from germline, CDR1 is MNHEY and CDR2 is SVGAGI. The CDR3 extends over 12 amino acids. This CDR3 is CASRQGPYEQYF. The CDR3 bases are TGTGCCAGCAGACAGGGCCCCTACGAGCAGTACTTC.

The chain is built from TRBV30 and TRBJ1-1; TRBD1 aligns across 8 bases. The CDR3 runs 11 residues. V shed 5 bases and J 8 bases; nucleotides not matched to a gene: 4. Germline CDR1 GTSNPN, CDR2 SVGIG (reference sequence). Written as DNA, the CDR3 is TGTGCCTGGGGGGACAGGCGAGAAGCTTTCTTT. The encoded protein is CAWGDRREAFF.

The count of this clone is one. The chain couples TRBV5-4 to TRBJ2-1; D is perhaps TRBD2 (5 bases). Germline CDR1 SGHNT, CDR2 YYREEE (reference sequence). The V and J ends lost 4 bases and 6 bases respectively, with 14 bases between them. This CDR3 has 14 residues. CDR3 sequence: CASSIRVAGNEQFF. DNA for the CDR3: TGTGCCAGCAGCATTCGGGTTGCGGGCAATGAGCAGTTCTTC.

This clone showed up many times. CDR3 protein: CASSLTSGSTDTQYF. The CDR3 nucleotides read TGTGCCAGCAGCCTGACTAGCGGGAGCACAGATACGCAGTATTTT. The V call is TRBV6-4, the J call TRBJ2-3, with 10 bases that match TRBD2. This CDR3 is built from 15 residues. Germline CDR1 and CDR2: MRHNA and SNTAGT. Trimming removed 6 bases from V and 0 bases from J; junction bases left unmatched: 3.

This clone was recorded only once. V is TRBV7-2 and J is TRBJ2-7; TRBD2 matches 8 bases. Germline values: CDR1 SGHTA, CDR2 FQGNSA. CDR3 length equals 15 residues. V was clipped by 8 bases and J by 0 bases; unmatched bases: 9. CDR3 residues: CASAGASGHSYEQYF. The CDR3 DNA reads TGTGCCAGCGCCGGGGCTAGCGGGCACTCCTACGAGCAGTACTTC. Variable domain in full (rest from reference TRBV7-2 and TRBJ2-7): GAGVSQSPSNKVTEKGKDVELRCDPISGHTALYWYRQSLGQGLEFLIYFQGNSAPDKSGLPSDRFSAERTGGSVSTLTIQRTQQEDSAVYLCASAGASGHSYEQYFGPGTRLTVT.

CDR3 DNA: TGTGCCAGCAGCGTAGCCCCCTACAATGAGCAGTTCTTC. Its protein product is CASSVAPYNEQFF. The V call is TRBV9, the J call TRBJ2-1; D not certain. The CDR3 sequence is 13 residues long. V was shortened by 0 bases and J by 2 bases, with 3 bases between the two germline ends. The V gene's germline CDR1 is SGDLS and CDR2 YYNGEE.

The genes are TRBV29-1 and TRBJ1-1, with 7 bases identical to TRBD1. Germline CDR1 is SQVTM and CDR2 is ANQGSEA. V shed 2 bases and J 0 bases; nucleotides not matched to a gene: 9. The CDR3 extends over 16 amino acids. The CDR3 sequence is CSVEPEWTGLNTEAFF. Written as DNA, the CDR3 is TGCAGCGTTGAACCAGAGTGGACAGGCCTGAACACTGAAGCTTTCTTT. The full variable domain, with the rest looked up from reference TRBV29-1 and TRBJ1-1, is SAVISQKPSRDICQRGTSLTIQCQVDSQVTMMFWYRQQPGQSLTLIATANQGSEATYESGFVIDKFPISRPNLTFSTLTVSNMSPEDSSIYLCSVEPEWTGLNTEAFFGQGTRLTVV.

This clone occurred a few times. The rearrangement links TRBV5-1 to TRBJ2-1, with 9 bases identical to TRBD2. Germline CDR1 reads SGHRS; CDR2 reads YFSETQ. The CDR3 has 15 residues. The V and J ends lost 4 bases and 4 bases, in that order; junction bases with no gene match: 6. The CDR3 loop reads CASSTGTSFYNEQFF. The DNA of the CDR3 is TGCGCCAGCAGCACCGGGACTAGCTTTTACAATGAGCAGTTCTTC. The variable domain in full, with the rest retrieved from reference TRBV5-1 and TRBJ2-1, is KAGVTQTPRYLIKTRGQQVTLSCSPISGHRSVSWYQQTPGQGLQFLFEYFSETQRNKGNFPGRFSGRQFSNSRSEMNVSTLELGDSALYLCASSTGTSFYNEQFFGPGTRLTVL.

This rearrangement joins TRBV29-1 to TRBJ2-3; 9 nucleotides align to TRBD2. The CDR3 covers 16 residues. J gave up 2 bases and V 7 bases, and 13 bases lay outside the gene matches. Germline V CDR1 and CDR2: SQVTM, ANQGSEA. CDR3 DNA sequence: TGCAGCGCATTTAGCGGGAGAGATTTAATCACAGATACGCAGTATTTT. This sequence encodes CSAFSGRDLITDTQYF.

Comments on this clone: This specimen includes other DNA sequences encoding the same CDR3. V is TRBV30 and J is TRBJ2-1; D may be TRBD1 (5 bases). From germline, CDR1 is GTSNPN and CDR2 SVGIG (reference sequence). Trimming took off 3 bases at V and 15 bases at J, with 18 bases between the two ends. CDR3 size: 12 residues. The CDR3 coding sequence is TGTGCCTGGAGCGTAAGGGCAGGGTTAACGTTCTTC. This translates into CAWSVRAGLTFF.

This clone was counted only a few times. This rearrangement joins TRBV7-6 to TRBJ1-3; D uncertain. Germline V gene sequence: CDR1 SGHVS, CDR2 FNYEAQ. V was shortened by 5 bases and J by 7 bases, with 9 bases between the two germline ends. This CDR3 has 12 amino acids. The CDR3 here is CASSGGGNTIYF. The CDR3 DNA is TGTGCCAGCAGCGGAGGAGGGAACACCATATATTTT.

This chain joins TRBV5-4 and TRBJ2-7; 8 bases fit TRBD2. V shed 4 bases and J 6 bases; nucleotides not matched to a gene: 18. CDR1 and CDR2 from the germline V gene are SGHNT and YYREEE (reference sequence). The CDR3 spans 17 residues. CDR3 amino acids: CASSGGGVAGGTSEQYF. CDR3 bases: TGTGCCAGCAGCGGGGGAGGAGTGGCGGGAGGAACGAGCGAGCAGTACTTC.

This clone was detected only a few times. The rearrangement joins TRBV9 to TRBJ1-3; D not resolved. Between the trimmed V and J ends, which lost 6 bases and 0 bases, there was a span of 10 bases. Germline CDR1 and CDR2: SGDLS and YYNGEE. The CDR3 runs 14 residues. CDR3 in amino acids: CASTVTDSGNTIYF. The CDR3 DNA sequence: TGTGCCAGCACGGTCACTGACTCTGGAAACACCATATATTTT.

This clone was seen just once. The rearrangement joins TRBV11-3 to TRBJ2-2, with D perhaps given as TRBD1 or TRBD2 (6 bases each). From germline, CDR1 is SGHNT and CDR2 YENEEA. The CDR3 extends over 20 amino acids. The ends were cut back, 4 bases at V and 0 bases at J, with 24 bases in the middle. This chain's CDR3 is CASSSIREEQGGTNTGELFF. The CDR3 coding sequence is TGTGCCAGCAGCTCTATAAGGGAAGAACAGGGAGGAACGAACACCGGGGAGCTGTTTTTT.

This clone was observed a handful of times. This sequence joins TRBV5-4 and TRBJ2-7; TRBD2 matches 10 bases. The germline V gene has CDR1 SGHNT and CDR2 YYREEE (reference sequence). The junction had 4 bases not matched to a gene; V was cut back by 4 bases and J by 0 bases. This CDR3 is built from 15 residues. DNA of the CDR3: TGTGCCAGCAGCCGAGCGGGAGGGCCCTCCTACGAGCAGTACTTC. Translating it yields CASSRAGGPSYEQYF.

The J gene is TRBJ2-1, the V gene TRBV2; TRBD1 aligns across 8 bases. CDR3 length: 15 amino acids. Germline V gene lookup returns CDR1 SNHLY and CDR2 FYNNEI. Trimming cost V 6 bases and J 2 bases; bases outside gene matches: 6. The CDR3 protein is CASSFDRGAYNEQFF. The DNA for the CDR3 is TGTGCCAGCAGCTTCGACAGGGGAGCCTACAATGAGCAGTTCTTC.

The CDR3, as DNA: TGTGCCTGGAGTGGCAGGGCTAACGCTTTCTTT. Amino acid sequence: CAWSGRANAFF. The chain links TRBV30 to TRBJ1-1; a weak D match, TRBD1 (5 bases). Germline V lookup: CDR1 GTSNPN, CDR2 SVGIG (reference sequence). The CDR3 spans 11 residues. V was shortened by 1 base and J by 11 bases, with 11 bases between the two germline ends. The full variable domain, with the rest looked up from reference TRBV30 and TRBJ1-1, is SQTIHQWPATLVQPVGSPLSLECTVEGTSNPNLYWYRQAAGRGLQLLFYSVGIGQISSEVPQNLSASRPQDRQFILSSKKLLLSDSGFYLCAWSGRANAFFGQGTRLTVV.

This chain uses TRBV7-9 with TRBJ2-7, with D uncertain. This CDR3 region has 14 residues. Germline V gene data show CDR1 as SEHNR and CDR2 as FQNEAQ (reference sequence). V gave up 5 bases and J gave up 2 bases, with 13 bases separating them. The CDR3 region has the DNA TGTGCCAGCAGCCTCGTTACCCATACCTACGAGCAGTACTTC. Residues: CASSLVTHTYEQYF.

J is TRBJ2-7 and V is TRBV29-1; D may correspond to TRBD1 or TRBD2 (6 bases each). CDR1 is SQVTM, CDR2 ANQGSEA, per germline. Trimming removed 4 bases from V and 4 bases from J, with 14 bases in between. The CDR3 spans 13 residues. CDR3 DNA: TGCAGCGTTGTGCCGGGGGCTACTTACGAGCAGTACTTC. As protein: CSVVPGATYEQYF.

The chain carries TRBV28 and TRBJ1-5; 9 nucleotides agree with TRBD1. Per the germline V gene, CDR1 is MDHEN and CDR2 is SYDVKM. The V gene end was trimmed by 11 bases and the J gene end by 4 bases; junction bases not matched to a gene: 12. The CDR3 has 15 residues. The CDR3 region is CASRGLTGGNQPQHF. CDR3 bases: TGTGCCTCCAGGGGTCTGACAGGGGGAAATCAGCCCCAGCATTTT. The complete variable domain, with remaining parts taken from reference TRBV28 and TRBJ1-5, reads DVKVTQSSRYLVKRTGEKVFLECVQDMDHENMFWYRQDPGLGLRLIYFSYDVKMKEKGDIPEGYSVSREKKERFSLILESASTNQTSMYLCASRGLTGGNQPQHFGDGTRLSIL.